These 7 T cell receptor beta chains were all obtained from the same sample, sequenced in a study of human T cells and chemical hapten exposure (dated by TCRdb to the early 2020s). The intended sense of this specimen's time point label: healthy volunteer bleed at 6 weeks. Total RNA was extracted from unfractionated whole blood that had been collected in Tempus Blood RNA tubes. The library relied on RACE. Instrument used: NextSeq 500. The public reads were quality trimmed at Q25 with fastp and then assembled into clones with MiXCR by TCRdb, keeping productive beta chains. Entries that share a CDR3 protein sequence are merged under the most common genes and DNA. The sample table holds over 35,000 distinct CDR3 sequences, of which 3.7% were seen once. The top ten hold 5% to 7% of the sample. The sequenced sample consisted of whole blood. The receptors here all came from a human donor in good health. Some clones in this sample may be carry-over from other donors' samples.

The chain carries TRBV29-1 and TRBJ1-4; TRBD1 matches at 8 bases. The ends lost 4 bases at V and 2 bases at J; junction bases unmatched: 3. This CDR3 is 14 amino acids long. Germline CDR1 and CDR2: SQVTM and ANQGSEA. The CDR3: CSVAGGETNEKLFF. The CDR3 DNA reads TGCAGCGTTGCAGGGGGCGAGACTAATGAAAAACTGTTTTTT. The whole variable domain, remainder taken from reference TRBV29-1 and TRBJ1-4, is SAVISQKPSRDICQRGTSLTIQCQVDSQVTMMFWYRQQPGQSLTLIATANQGSEATYESGFVIDKFPISRPNLTFSTLTVSNMSPEDSSIYLCSVAGGETNEKLFFGSGTQLSVL.

This clonotype was seen many times. The chain uses TRBV7-9 and TRBJ2-1; 8 bases are shared with TRBD2. The germline CDR1 and CDR2 sequences are SEHNR and FQNEAQ (reference sequence). With 1 base clipped from V and 9 bases from J, the junction kept 8 bases outside the gene matches. This CDR3 is 15 amino acids long. CDR3 nucleotide sequence: TGTGCCAGCAGCTTAGGGAGCGGGAGAGGTAGTGAGCAGTTCTTC. Translated, it gives CASSLGSGRGSEQFF.

The V gene is TRBV14, the J gene TRBJ2-7; D is undetermined. Germline assignment: CDR1 SGHDN and CDR2 FVKESK. The CDR3 consists of 14 residues. V lost 1 base, J lost 4 bases, and 11 bases lay in between. Here the CDR3 DNA reads TGTGCCAGCAGCCAAGGGTATGCCCGTTACGAGCAGTACTTC. Its translation is CASSQGYARYEQYF. Drawing the rest from reference TRBV14 and TRBJ2-7, the complete variable domain is EAGVTQFPSHSVIEKGQTVTLRCDPISGHDNLYWYRRVMGKEIKFLLHFVKESKQDESGMPNNRFLAERTGGTYSTLKVQPAELEDSGVYFCASSQGYARYEQYFGPGTRLTVT.

This chain joins TRBV18 and TRBJ2-5; TRBD1 is a possible D gene (5 bases). Trimming shortened V by 4 bases and J by 9 bases, and 15 bases separated the two germline ends. The CDR3 spans 13 residues. Germline values: CDR1 KGHSH, CDR2 LQKENI. The CDR3 sequence: CASSRGEGAAQYF. The CDR3 nucleotides read TGTGCCAGCTCACGCGGCGAAGGGGCCGCCCAGTACTTC.

The table lists this clonotype with many counts. The genes are TRBV18 and TRBJ2-4; 7 nucleotides agree with TRBD1. Trimming at V came to 3 bases and at J to 3 bases, leaving 5 bases not matched to a gene. CDR3 length: 15 residues. Germline CDR1 is KGHSH and CDR2 is LQKENI. The DNA for the CDR3 is TGTGCCAGCTCACCGACAGGGACCCTCAAAAACATTCAGTACTTC. Encoded protein: CASSPTGTLKNIQYF.

This clonotype was observed at least ten times. This chain links TRBV5-1 with TRBJ1-4; 9 bases map to TRBD1. The germline gives CDR1 SGHRS, CDR2 YFSETQ. CDR3 size: 17 residues. Losses at the gene ends were 2 bases for V and 0 bases for J; bases not matched to a gene: 5. Written as DNA, the CDR3 is TGCGCCAGCAGCTTAAGGGGGACAGGGACAACTAATGAAAAACTGTTTTTT. It yields the protein CASSLRGTGTTNEKLFF.

This clonotype occurred many times. CDR3 sequence: CATSDPREKTYEQYF. CDR3 nucleotides: TGTGCCACCAGTGATCCCCGGGAAAAAACCTACGAGCAGTACTTC. The chain links TRBV24-1 to TRBJ2-7, with D perhaps matching TRBD2 (5 bases). The germline V and J ends were trimmed by 3 bases and 2 bases, with 13 bases remaining between them. This CDR3 spans 15 amino acids. CDR1 and CDR2 (germline): KGHDR, SFDVKD.